This T cell receptor beta chain was found in a study of T cell clusters in autoimmune cytopenias. One tube held mixed TRB-A and TRB-B primer pools for touch-down PCR. Reanalyzing the multiplex PCR reads, TCRdb keeps one entry per CDR3 protein, without DNA. The sample table includes several thousand distinct CDR3 sequences. TRB was amplified from about 270 ng of peripheral blood genomic DNA per sample. CDR3 length: 11 residues. Germline V gene lookup returns CDR1 DFQATT and CDR2 SNEGSKA (reference sequence). This sample also belongs to another study, concerning T cell repertoires in aging, cancer and after chemotherapy. As that study records: The repertoire data cannot show anything about immunological memory following chemotherapy.

Sequenced material: peripheral blood. The gene calls are TRBV20-1 and TRBJ1-2; with no DNA, the TCRdb D assignment of TRBD1 cannot be verified. This receptor was obtained from a human donor in good health. CDR3 sequence: CRGGVGDGYTF.